The 29 T cell receptor beta chains in this list originate from one sample, sequenced in a study of blood T cell repertoires in COVID-19. Sequencing was performed with immunoSEQ multiplex PCR; in TCRdb, only in-frame clones are kept and a portion is missing. The table has more than 50,000 clones, less than 95% seen once. The sample comprised peripheral blood. The receptors here all came from a middle-aged woman with active COVID-19.

V usage is TRBV30 and J usage is TRBJ1-5; 7 nucleotides match TRBD1. The germline CDR1 and CDR2 sequences are GTSNPN and SVGIG (reference sequence). The ends lost 0 bases at V and 5 bases at J; junction bases unmatched: 7. The CDR3 loop spans 15 amino acids. The CDR3 region has the DNA TGTGCCTGGAGTGTCGGGGGAACAGGGGATCAGCCCCAGCATTTT. This sequence encodes CAWSVGGTGDQPQHF.

The V and J genes are TRBV3-1 (or the pseudogene TRBV3-2) and TRBJ2-1, with D possibly matching TRBD1 (5 bases). This CDR3 contains 15 residues. The V and J ends lost 4 bases and 7 bases respectively, with 17 bases between them. The germline V gene has CDR1 LGHDT and CDR2 YNNKEL (reference sequence). Here the CDR3 DNA reads TGTGCCAGCAGCCGGCAGGGAAGTATCGGGAATGAGCAGTTCTTC. This encodes CASSRQGSIGNEQFF.

This chain links TRBV9 with TRBJ1-2, with 11 bases identical to TRBD1. In germline, CDR1 is SGDLS, CDR2 YYNGEE. Trimming took 3 bases from V and 4 from J; bases not matched to a gene: 2. The CDR3 length is 14 residues. The CDR3 is CASSAGTGGYGYTF. The DNA for the CDR3 is TGTGCCAGCAGCGCGGGGACAGGGGGCTATGGCTACACCTTC.

The J gene is TRBJ1-1, the V gene TRBV2; 7 positions agree with TRBD1. The CDR3 has 14 amino acids. V was pared by 5 bases and J by 1 base, with 4 bases of the junction left unmatched. Germline V CDR1 and CDR2: SNHLY, FYNNEI. For the CDR3, the DNA is TGTGCCAGCAGTATACAGGGGCAGAACACTGAAGCTTTCTTT. Residues: CASSIQGQNTEAFF.

The chain has TRBV7-9 and TRBJ2-7; D is uncertain. Germline assignment: CDR1 SEHNR and CDR2 FQNEAQ (reference sequence). V was clipped by 5 bases and J by 3 bases, with 29 bases between them. The CDR3 spans 19 residues. The CDR3 loop is CASSNPHWAHGRDHYEQYF. Here the CDR3 DNA reads TGTGCCAGCAGCAACCCTCACTGGGCCCACGGCCGAGACCACTACGAGCAGTACTTC.

The chain recombines TRBV28 with TRBJ2-7; 9 positions match TRBD2. Trimming removed 6 bases from V and 7 bases from J; junction bases left unmatched: 10. The germline gives CDR1 MDHEN, CDR2 SYDVKM. The CDR3 is 14 residues long. The chain's CDR3 is CASSTTAGGLEQYF. The CDR3 nucleotides read TGTGCCAGCAGCACCACAGCGGGGGGTTTGGAGCAGTACTTC.

The chain joins TRBV18 to TRBJ2-7; 7 bases map to TRBD1. The CDR3 is made up of 14 amino acids. Germline V gives CDR1 KGHSH, CDR2 LQKENI. V shed 3 bases and J 3 bases; nucleotides not matched to a gene: 5. The CDR3 spells CASSPQGDGYEQYF. DNA of the CDR3: TGTGCCAGCTCACCCCAGGGGGATGGCTACGAGCAGTACTTC.

This clone has just one count. This same CDR3 is encoded by further DNA sequences in the sample. The J gene is TRBJ2-3, the V gene TRBV5-1; 8 bases map to TRBD2. This CDR3 region has 14 residues. After removal of 5 bases from V and 3 bases from J, the junction contained 5 bases not matched to a gene. Germline V CDR1 and CDR2: SGHRS, YFSETQ. Written as DNA, the CDR3 is TGCGCCAGCAGGCGGGGCGGGGGGACAGATACGCAGTATTTT. Translating it yields CASRRGGGTDTQYF.

The chain combines TRBV7-6 with TRBJ2-3; TRBD2 aligns across 10 bases. Looked up from germline, CDR1 is SGHVS and CDR2 is FNYEAQ. The ends lost 5 bases at V and 4 bases at J; junction bases unmatched: 9. The CDR3 covers 16 residues. CDR3 coding DNA: TGTGCCAGCAGCCTACTAAGCGGGGGGGAGCCAGATACGCAGTATTTT. It codes for CASSLLSGGEPDTQYF.

J is TRBJ2-6 and V is TRBV5-5, with 7 bases aligning to TRBD1. After removal of 0 bases from V and 1 base from J, the junction contained 7 bases not matched to a gene. The CDR3 length is 18 residues. Germline V lookup: CDR1 SGHKS, CDR2 YYEKEE (reference sequence). The CDR3 DNA follows: TGTGCCAGCAGCTTGGCGGCAGGGGGTTGGTCTGGGGCCAACGTCCTGACTTTC. Translation: CASSLAAGGWSGANVLTF.

The genes are TRBV4-3 and TRBJ1-1; D gene ambiguous. The V gene lost 0 bases and the J gene lost 3 bases, with 8 bases spanning the gap. CDR3 length: 14 amino acids. In germline, CDR1 is LGHNA, CDR2 YSLEER. CDR3 coding DNA: TGCGCCAGCAGCCAAGATTTCGTCGACACTGAAGCTTTCTTT. Amino acid sequence: CASSQDFVDTEAFF.

The chain links TRBV18 to TRBJ2-1, with TRBD1 identical over 8 bases. The CDR3 has 14 amino acids. Germline V gene data show CDR1 as KGHSH and CDR2 as LQKENI. V trimming: 6 bases; J trimming: 9 bases; junction bases outside the gene matches: 10. The DNA of the CDR3 is TGTGCCAGCTCCCCAAGCCAGGGGGCGATTGAGCAGTTCTTC. Protein: CASSPSQGAIEQFF.

The CDR3 is CASSPGRTGGNYEQYF. CDR3 DNA: TGTGCCAGCTCACCAGGCAGGACAGGGGGTAACTACGAGCAGTACTTC. This chain links TRBV18 with TRBJ2-7; TRBD1 agrees at 10 bases. This CDR3 comprises 16 residues. Germline V gives CDR1 KGHSH, CDR2 LQKENI. V shed 2 bases and J 3 bases; nucleotides not matched to a gene: 7.

This clone was seen only a few times. V and J are TRBV5-1 and TRBJ2-7, with a tentative D call TRBD2 (5 bases). CDR1 is SGHRS, CDR2 YFSETQ, per germline. There are 15 residues in the CDR3. V was shortened by 0 bases and J by 6 bases, with 16 bases between the two germline ends. The CDR3 coding sequence is TGCGCCAGCAGCTTGGGGGCTGGAGGAGCTGGCGAGCAGTACTTC. This sequence encodes CASSLGAGGAGEQYF.

This sequence joins TRBV6-2 or TRBV6-3 and TRBJ1-5; the match to TRBD1 covers 10 bases. Trimming cost V 6 bases and J 6 bases; bases outside gene matches: 8. The CDR3 extends over 15 amino acids. Germline assignment: CDR1 MNHEY and CDR2 SVGEGT. CDR3 region: CASSNRDRGIQPQHF. Written as DNA, the CDR3 is TGTGCCAGCAGCAACCGGGACAGGGGAATTCAGCCCCAGCATTTT.

J is TRBJ1-1 and V is TRBV6-5; D is undetermined. Trimming shortened V by 0 bases and J by 7 bases, and 6 bases separated the two germline ends. Germline V gene lookup returns CDR1 MNHEY and CDR2 SVGAGI. The CDR3 spans 12 residues. CDR3 nucleotides: TGTGCCAGCAGTTACTCGGGCCTTGAAGCTTTCTTT. Amino acid sequence: CASSYSGLEAFF.

The rearrangement uses TRBV9 and TRBJ2-5; TRBD2 matches 8 bases. Trimming took 0 bases from V and 0 from J; bases not matched to a gene: 4. CDR3 length: 16 amino acids. CDR1 and CDR2 from the germline V gene are SGDLS and YYNGEE. The CDR3 coding sequence is TGTGCCAGCAGCGTAGCTCCGGGGGGGGACCAAGAGACCCAGTACTTC. Residues: CASSVAPGGDQETQYF. Looking up the rest from reference TRBV9 and TRBJ2-5 gives the full variable domain: DSGVTQTPKHLITATGQRVTLRCSPRSGDLSVYWYQQSLDQGLQFLIQYYNGEERAKGNILERFSAQQFPDLHSELNLSSLELGDSALYFCASSVAPGGDQETQYFGPGTRLLVL.

The chain has TRBV7-9 and TRBJ2-1, with D possibly matching TRBD1 (5 bases). Germline CDR1 and CDR2: SEHNR and FQNEAQ (reference sequence). Trimming cost V 1 base and J 0 bases, with 7 bases left between them. CDR3 length equals 15 residues. CDR3 DNA: TGTGCCAGCAGCTTAGACAGGAGCTCCTACAATGAGCAGTTCTTC. Translating gives CASSLDRSSYNEQFF.

The rearrangement uses TRBV25-1 and TRBJ1-6, with 8 bases lining up with TRBD1. The CDR3 contains 14 residues. Germline lookup yields CDR1 MGHDK and CDR2 SYGVNS. After removal of 5 bases from V and 8 bases from J, the junction contained 5 bases not matched to a gene. CDR3 sequence reads: CASSSTGAYSPLHF. The CDR3 DNA is TGTGCCAGCAGTTCGACAGGGGCATATTCACCCCTCCACTTT.

The gene calls are TRBV19 and TRBJ1-6; D is ambiguous. Germline lookup yields CDR1 LNHDA and CDR2 SQIVND (reference sequence). V was cut by 3 bases and J by 7 bases, with 10 bases left in between. The CDR3 consists of 14 residues. CDR3 nucleotide sequence: TGTGCCAGTAGTATGTGGCAGGTAAATTCACCCCTCCACTTT. Translating it yields CASSMWQVNSPLHF. Full variable domain (rest looked up from reference TRBV19 and TRBJ1-6): DGGITQSPKYLFRKEGQNVTLSCEQNLNHDAMYWYRQDPGQGLRLIYYSQIVNDFQKGDIAEGYSVSREKKESFPLTVTSAQKNPTAFYLCASSMWQVNSPLHFGNGTRLTVT.

The chain is built from TRBV5-7 and TRBJ1-4, with D tentatively TRBD1 (6 bases). TRBV5-7 is designated an ORF whose function remains uncertain. V shed 1 base and J shed 2 bases, with 15 bases lying between them. The CDR3 is made up of 17 amino acids. CDR3 nucleotides: TGTGCCAGCAGCTTGACCGGGACAAGAAAGACTAATGAAAAACTGTTTTTT. Its translation is CASSLTGTRKTNEKLFF.

The chain employs TRBV9 and TRBJ2-1; 8 bases align to TRBD2. CDR1 is SGDLS and CDR2 is YYNGEE in the germline V gene. V gave up 1 base and J gave up 4 bases; unmatched junction bases: 7. CDR3 length: 16 residues. CDR3 in amino acids: CASSVMGSSGYNEQFF. In DNA form, the CDR3 reads TGTGCCAGCAGCGTAATGGGGTCTAGCGGGTACAATGAGCAGTTCTTC.

V gene TRBV11-3 combines with J gene TRBJ2-7; 8 bases are a match to TRBD1. The germline V gene has CDR1 SGHNT and CDR2 YENEEA. The trim removed 5 bases at V and 2 bases at J, leaving 5 bases unmatched. The CDR3 spans 14 residues. The DNA for the CDR3 is TGTGCCAGCAGCCCCCTCAGGGGGCCCTACGAGCAGTACTTC. Encoded protein: CASSPLRGPYEQYF.

The chain is built from TRBV6-1 and TRBJ1-2; possibly TRBD1 for D (6 bases). The germline CDR1 and CDR2 sequences are MNHNS and SASEGT. The CDR3 covers 13 residues. Trimming left V 0 bases short and J 6 bases short, with 8 bases between. CDR3 amino acids: CASSEAQGNGYTF. CDR3 sequence (DNA): TGTGCCAGCAGTGAAGCTCAGGGGAATGGCTACACCTTC.

The chain combines TRBV14 with TRBJ2-1; TRBD1 is a possible D gene (5 bases). In germline, CDR1 is SGHDN, CDR2 FVKESK. There are 15 residues in the CDR3. Trimming took off 5 bases at V and 1 base at J, with 12 bases between the two ends. This chain's CDR3 is CASSFSGMSYNEQFF. CDR3 nucleotides: TGTGCCAGCAGCTTCTCAGGGATGTCCTACAATGAGCAGTTCTTC.

J is TRBJ2-2 and V is TRBV2; TRBD2 matches 10 bases. This CDR3 is built from 15 residues. The trim removed 7 bases at V and 1 base at J, leaving 3 bases unmatched. Germline V gene lookup returns CDR1 SNHLY and CDR2 FYNNEI. CDR3 residues: CASTLAGVNTGELFF. In DNA, the CDR3 is TGTGCCAGCACCCTAGCGGGAGTGAACACCGGGGAGCTGTTTTTT.

The CDR3 sequence is CASSGQGAFTEAFF. CDR3 bases: TGTGCCAGCAGTGGACAGGGGGCGTTTACTGAAGCTTTCTTT. The gene calls are TRBV2 and TRBJ1-1, with 10 positions matching TRBD1. After removal of 4 bases from V and 5 bases from J, the junction contained 4 bases not matched to a gene. CDR3 length: 14 amino acids. Germline loops: CDR1 SNHLY, CDR2 FYNNEI.

This chain uses TRBV29-1 with TRBJ2-2, with 12 positions matching TRBD2. Looked up from germline, CDR1 is SQVTM and CDR2 is ANQGSEA. The CDR3 runs 17 residues. V dropped 6 bases and J dropped 6; count of bases not matched to a gene: 14. In nucleotides, the CDR3 is TGCAGCGTATTCTCCGGCTTCCTAGCGGGGGGGGCCGGGGAGCTGTTTTTT. This encodes CSVFSGFLAGGAGELFF.

The chain has TRBV3-1 (or the pseudogene TRBV3-2) and TRBJ1-1; TRBD1 matches 7 bases. The ends lost 6 bases at V and 0 bases at J; junction bases unmatched: 10. The germline V gene has CDR1 LGHDT and CDR2 YNNKEL (reference sequence). This CDR3 contains 16 residues. Written as DNA, the CDR3 is TGTGCCAGCAGACACATACAGGGGATGATGAACACTGAAGCTTTCTTT. Amino acid sequence: CASRHIQGMMNTEAFF.